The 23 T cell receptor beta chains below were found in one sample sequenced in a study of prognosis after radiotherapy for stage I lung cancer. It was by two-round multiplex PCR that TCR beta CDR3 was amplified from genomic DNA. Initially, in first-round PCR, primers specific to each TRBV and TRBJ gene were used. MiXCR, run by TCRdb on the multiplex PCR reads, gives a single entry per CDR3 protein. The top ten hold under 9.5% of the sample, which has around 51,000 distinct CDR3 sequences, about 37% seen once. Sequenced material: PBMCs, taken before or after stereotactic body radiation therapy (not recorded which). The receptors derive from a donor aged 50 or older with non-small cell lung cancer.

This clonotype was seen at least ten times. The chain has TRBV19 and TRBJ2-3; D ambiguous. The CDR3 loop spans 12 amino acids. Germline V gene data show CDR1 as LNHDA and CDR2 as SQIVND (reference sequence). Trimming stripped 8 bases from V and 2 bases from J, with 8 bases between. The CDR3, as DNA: TGTGCCAGTCGCTTCGACACAGATACGCAGTATTTT. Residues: CASRFDTDTQYF. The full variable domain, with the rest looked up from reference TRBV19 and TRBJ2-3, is DGGITQSPKYLFRKEGQNVTLSCEQNLNHDAMYWYRQDPGQGLRLIYYSQIVNDFQKGDIAEGYSVSREKKESFPLTVTSAQKNPTAFYLCASRFDTDTQYFGPGTRLTVL.

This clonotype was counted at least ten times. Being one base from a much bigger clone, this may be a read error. The CDR3, as DNA: TGTGCCAGCTGGGGCACTGAAGCTTTCTTT. Translation gives CASWGTEAFF. The V and J genes are TRBV4-2 and TRBJ1-1; D remains unclear. Germline V lookup: CDR1 LGHNA, CDR2 YNFKEQ. V lost 8 bases, J lost 4 bases, and 5 bases lay in between. The CDR3 extends over 10 amino acids.

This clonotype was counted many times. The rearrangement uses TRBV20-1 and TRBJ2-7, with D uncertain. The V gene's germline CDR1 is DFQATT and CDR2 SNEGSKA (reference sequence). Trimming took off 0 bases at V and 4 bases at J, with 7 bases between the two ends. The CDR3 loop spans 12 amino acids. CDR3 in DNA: TGCAGTGCTAGAGATAACAGATACGAGCAGTACTTC. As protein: CSARDNRYEQYF.

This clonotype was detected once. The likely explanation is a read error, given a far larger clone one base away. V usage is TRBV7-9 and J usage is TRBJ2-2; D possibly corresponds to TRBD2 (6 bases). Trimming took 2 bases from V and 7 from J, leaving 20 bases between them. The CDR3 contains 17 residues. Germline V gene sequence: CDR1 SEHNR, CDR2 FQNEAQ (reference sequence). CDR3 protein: CASSLRMVEGRGGELFF. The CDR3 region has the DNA TGTGCCAGCAGCTTAAGGATGGTGGAGGGCCGGGGCGGGGAGCTGTTTTTT.

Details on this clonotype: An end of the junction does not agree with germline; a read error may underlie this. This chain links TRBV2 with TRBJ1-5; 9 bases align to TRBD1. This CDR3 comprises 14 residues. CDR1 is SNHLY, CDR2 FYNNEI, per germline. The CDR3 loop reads CTSRAGTGRKPQHF. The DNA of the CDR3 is TGTACCAGCAGGGCCGGGACAGGGCGTAAGCCCCAGCATTTT.

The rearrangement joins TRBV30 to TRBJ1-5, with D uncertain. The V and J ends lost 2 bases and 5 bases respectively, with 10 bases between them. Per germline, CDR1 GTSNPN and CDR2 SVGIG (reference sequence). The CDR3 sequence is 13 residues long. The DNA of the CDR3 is TGTGCCTGGAGTTCCGGACCGGATCAGCCCCAGCATTTT. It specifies CAWSSGPDQPQHF.

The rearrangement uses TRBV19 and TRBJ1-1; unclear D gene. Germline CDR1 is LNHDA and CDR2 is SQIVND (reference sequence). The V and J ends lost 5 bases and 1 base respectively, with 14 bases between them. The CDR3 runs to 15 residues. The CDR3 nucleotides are TGTGCCAGTAGTCCTACGGGGTACGGGAACACTGAAGCTTTCTTT. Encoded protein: CASSPTGYGNTEAFF.

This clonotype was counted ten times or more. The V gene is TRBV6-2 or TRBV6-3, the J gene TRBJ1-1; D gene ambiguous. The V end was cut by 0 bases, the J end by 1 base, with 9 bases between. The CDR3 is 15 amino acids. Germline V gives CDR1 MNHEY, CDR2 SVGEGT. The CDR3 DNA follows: TGTGCCAGCAGTTACTCGATACAGACGAACACTGAAGCTTTCTTT. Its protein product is CASSYSIQTNTEAFF.

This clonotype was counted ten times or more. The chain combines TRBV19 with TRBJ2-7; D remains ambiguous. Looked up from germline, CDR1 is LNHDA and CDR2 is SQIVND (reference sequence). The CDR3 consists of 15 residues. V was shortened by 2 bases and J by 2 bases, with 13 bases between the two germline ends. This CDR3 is CASSIYPAVPYEQYF. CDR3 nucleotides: TGTGCCAGTAGTATATATCCGGCCGTTCCCTACGAGCAGTACTTC.

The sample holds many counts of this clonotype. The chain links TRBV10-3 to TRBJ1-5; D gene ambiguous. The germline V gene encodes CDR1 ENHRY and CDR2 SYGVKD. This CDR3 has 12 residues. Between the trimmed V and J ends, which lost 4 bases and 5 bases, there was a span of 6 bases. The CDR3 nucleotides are TGTGCCATCAGTGCGAAGGATCAGCCCCAGCATTTT. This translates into CAISAKDQPQHF.

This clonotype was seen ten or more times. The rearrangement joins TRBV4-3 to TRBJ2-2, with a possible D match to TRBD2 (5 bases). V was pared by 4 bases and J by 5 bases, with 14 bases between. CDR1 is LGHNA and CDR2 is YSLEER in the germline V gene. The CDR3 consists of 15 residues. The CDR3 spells CASSLLRVGTGELFF. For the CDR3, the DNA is TGCGCCAGCAGCCTCCTGAGGGTAGGGACCGGGGAGCTGTTTTTT.

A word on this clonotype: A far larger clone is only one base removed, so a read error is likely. This CDR3 is CASISRQGRGHF. The CDR3 region has the DNA TGTGCCAGCATTTCTCGACAGGGCAGGGGACATTTT. This sequence joins TRBV6-5 and TRBJ1-5; 7 nucleotides match TRBD1. J was trimmed by 16 bases and V by 7 bases; bases with no gene match: 13. This CDR3 comprises 12 residues. Germline V gene sequence: CDR1 MNHEY, CDR2 SVGAGI.

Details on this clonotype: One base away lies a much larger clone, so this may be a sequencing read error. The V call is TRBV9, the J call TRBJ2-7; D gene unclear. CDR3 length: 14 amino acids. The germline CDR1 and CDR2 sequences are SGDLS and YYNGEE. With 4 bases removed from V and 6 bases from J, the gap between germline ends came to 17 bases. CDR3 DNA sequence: TGTGCCAGCAGCCCACGGGCATTTAACGGCGAGCAGTACTTC. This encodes CASSPRAFNGEQYF.

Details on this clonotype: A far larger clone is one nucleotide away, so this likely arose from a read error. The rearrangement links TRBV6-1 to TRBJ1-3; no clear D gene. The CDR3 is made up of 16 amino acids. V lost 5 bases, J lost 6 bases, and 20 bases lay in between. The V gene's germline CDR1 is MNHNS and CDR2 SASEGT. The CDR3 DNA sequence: TGTGCCAGCAGTTATGTCCTTCGCGTTGCTGCAAACACCATATATTTT. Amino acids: CASSYVLRVAANTIYF.

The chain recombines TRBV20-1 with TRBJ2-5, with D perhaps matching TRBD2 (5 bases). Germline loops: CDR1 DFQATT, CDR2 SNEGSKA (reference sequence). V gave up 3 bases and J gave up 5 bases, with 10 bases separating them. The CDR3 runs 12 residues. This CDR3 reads CSASIRGETQYF. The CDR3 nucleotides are TGCAGTGCTAGTATTAGAGGGGAGACCCAGTACTTC.

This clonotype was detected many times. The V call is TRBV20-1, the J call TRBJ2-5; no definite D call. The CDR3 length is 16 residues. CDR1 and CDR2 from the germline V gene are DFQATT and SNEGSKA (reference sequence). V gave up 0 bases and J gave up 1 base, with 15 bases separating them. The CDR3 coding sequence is TGCAGTGCTAGAGATGGCACGAGATCCCGCCAAGAGACCCAGTACTTC. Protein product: CSARDGTRSRQETQYF.

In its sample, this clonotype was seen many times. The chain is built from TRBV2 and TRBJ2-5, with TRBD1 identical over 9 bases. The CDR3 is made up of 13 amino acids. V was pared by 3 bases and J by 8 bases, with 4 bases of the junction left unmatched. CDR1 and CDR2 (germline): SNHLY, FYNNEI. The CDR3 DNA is TGTGCCAGCAGTGAGGGACAGGGCGGCACCCAGTACTTC. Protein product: CASSEGQGGTQYF.

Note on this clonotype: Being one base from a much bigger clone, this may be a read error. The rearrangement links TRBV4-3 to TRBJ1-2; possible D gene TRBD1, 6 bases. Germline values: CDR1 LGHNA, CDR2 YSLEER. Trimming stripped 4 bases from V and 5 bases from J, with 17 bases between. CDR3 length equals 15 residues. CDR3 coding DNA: TGCGCCAGCAGCCGCTGCAGGGGAGCAGGGTATGGCTACACCTTC. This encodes CASSRCRGAGYGYTF.

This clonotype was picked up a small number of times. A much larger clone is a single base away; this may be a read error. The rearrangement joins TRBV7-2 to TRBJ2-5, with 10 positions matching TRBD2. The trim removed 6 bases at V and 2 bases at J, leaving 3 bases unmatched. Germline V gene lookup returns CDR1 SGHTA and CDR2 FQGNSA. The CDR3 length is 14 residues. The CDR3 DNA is TGTGCCAGCAGATTACTAGCGGGACAAGAGACCCAGTACTTC. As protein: CASRLLAGQETQYF.

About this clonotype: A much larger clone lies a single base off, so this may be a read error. CDR3 sequence (DNA): TGTGCCAGCAGTTACTCCAGGGGCGGGGAGCTGTTTTTT. It specifies CASSYSRGGELFF. V is TRBV6-2 or TRBV6-3 and J is TRBJ2-2, with D perhaps matching TRBD1 (6 bases). The CDR3 covers 13 residues. Germline values: CDR1 MNHEY, CDR2 SVGEGT. V lost 0 bases and J 7 bases, leaving 6 bases between the germline ends.

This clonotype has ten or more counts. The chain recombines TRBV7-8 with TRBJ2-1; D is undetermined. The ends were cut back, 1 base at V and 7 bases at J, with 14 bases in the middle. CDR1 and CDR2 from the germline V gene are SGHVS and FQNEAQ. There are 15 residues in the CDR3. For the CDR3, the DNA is TGTGCCAGCAGCTTAGGTAGGGCTTCCCCAAATGAGCAGTTCTTC. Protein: CASSLGRASPNEQFF.

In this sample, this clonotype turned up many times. The CDR3 spells CATQGQGETQYF. CDR3 nucleotides: TGTGCCACCCAGGGACAGGGTGAGACCCAGTACTTC. This sequence joins TRBV24-1 and TRBJ2-5; 9 nucleotides agree with TRBD1. This CDR3 region has 12 residues. Germline-derived CDR1 and CDR2 are KGHDR and SFDVKD. V shed 9 bases and J 5 bases; nucleotides not matched to a gene: 3.

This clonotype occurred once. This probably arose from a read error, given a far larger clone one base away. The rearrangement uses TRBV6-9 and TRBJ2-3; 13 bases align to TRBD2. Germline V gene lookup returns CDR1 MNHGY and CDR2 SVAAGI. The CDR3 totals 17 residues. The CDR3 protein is CAISFRTSGSSADTQYF. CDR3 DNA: TGTGCCATCAGTTTCCGGACTAGCGGGAGTTCGGCAGATACGCAGTATTTT.